The TCR beta chain described here comes from a study of Tregs in tolerant kidney transplant recipients. The CDR3 has 14 residues. Germline lookup yields CDR1 SGHTA and CDR2 FQGTGA. The V end lost 2 bases, the J end lost 4 bases, and 8 bases lay between the germline ends. Profiling relied on immunoSEQ multiplex PCR, and the TCRdb table lists in-frame clones only, not all of them. The sample lists fewer than 100,000 clones, over 85% occurring once. This receptor was obtained from a human donor who received a combined kidney and bone marrow transplant. The rearrangement links TRBV7-3 to TRBJ2-2; D gene uncertain. The starting material was CD4+ T cells from blood, obtained before the transplant. The CDR3: CASSLSSLTGELFF. The CDR3 DNA sequence: TGTGCCAGCAGCTTATCGTCTCTCACCGGGGAGCTGTTTTTT.